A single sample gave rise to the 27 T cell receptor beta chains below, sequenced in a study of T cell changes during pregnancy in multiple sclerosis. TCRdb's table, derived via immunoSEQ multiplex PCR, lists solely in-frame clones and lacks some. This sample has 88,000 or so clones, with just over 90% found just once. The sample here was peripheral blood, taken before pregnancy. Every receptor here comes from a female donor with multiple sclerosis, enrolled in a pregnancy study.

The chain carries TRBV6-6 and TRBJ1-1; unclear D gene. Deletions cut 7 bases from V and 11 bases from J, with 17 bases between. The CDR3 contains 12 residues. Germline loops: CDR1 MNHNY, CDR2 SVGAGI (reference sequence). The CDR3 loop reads CASNYEGQAAFF. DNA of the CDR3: TGTGCCAGCAACTACGAAGGCCAAGCGGCTTTCTTT.

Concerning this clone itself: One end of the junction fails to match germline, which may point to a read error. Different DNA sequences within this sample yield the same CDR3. The CDR3 region is CASRDRGMNTEAFF. CDR3 coding DNA: TGTGCCAGCCGTGATCGGGGGATGAACACTGAAGCTTTCTTT. The chain links TRBV6-1 to TRBJ1-1, with D possibly being TRBD1 (5 bases). CDR1 MNHNS and CDR2 SASEGT come from the germline V gene. The CDR3 totals 14 residues.

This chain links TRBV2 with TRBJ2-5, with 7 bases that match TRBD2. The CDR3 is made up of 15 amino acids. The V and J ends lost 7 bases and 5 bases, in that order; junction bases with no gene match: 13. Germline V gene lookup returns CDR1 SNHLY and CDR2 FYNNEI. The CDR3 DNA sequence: TGTGCCAGCATTAGGGCCAGCGGGGTTAGCGAGACCCAGTACTTC. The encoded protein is CASIRASGVSETQYF. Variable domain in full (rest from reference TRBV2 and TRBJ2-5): EPEVTQTPSHQVTQMGQEVILRCVPISNHLYFYWYRQILGQKVEFLVSFYNNEISEKSEIFDDQFSVERPDGSNFTLKIRSTKLEDSAMYFCASIRASGVSETQYFGPGTRLLVL.

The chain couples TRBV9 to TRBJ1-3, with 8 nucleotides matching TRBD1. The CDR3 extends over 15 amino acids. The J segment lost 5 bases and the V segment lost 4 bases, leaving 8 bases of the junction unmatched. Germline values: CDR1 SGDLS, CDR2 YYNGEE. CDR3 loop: CASSPRQGTRNTIYF. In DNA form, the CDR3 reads TGTGCCAGCAGCCCCCGACAGGGGACAAGAAACACCATATATTTT.

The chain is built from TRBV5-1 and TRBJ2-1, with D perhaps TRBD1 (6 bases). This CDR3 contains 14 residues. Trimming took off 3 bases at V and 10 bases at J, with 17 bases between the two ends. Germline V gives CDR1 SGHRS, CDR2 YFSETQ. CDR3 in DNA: TGCGCCAGCAGCTATATCATAACAGGGTCAGAGCAGTTCTTC. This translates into CASSYIITGSEQFF.

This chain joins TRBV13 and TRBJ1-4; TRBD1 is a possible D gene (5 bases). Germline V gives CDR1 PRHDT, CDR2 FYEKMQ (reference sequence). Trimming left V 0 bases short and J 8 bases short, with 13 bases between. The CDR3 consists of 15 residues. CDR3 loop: CASSLGRQGEEKLFF. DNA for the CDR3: TGTGCCAGCAGCTTAGGCCGTCAGGGTGAGGAAAAACTGTTTTTT.

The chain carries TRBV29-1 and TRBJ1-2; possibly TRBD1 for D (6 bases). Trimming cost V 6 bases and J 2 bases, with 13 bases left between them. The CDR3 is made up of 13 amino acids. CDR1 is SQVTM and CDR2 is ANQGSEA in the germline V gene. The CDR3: CSVRPTGNYGYTF. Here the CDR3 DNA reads TGCAGCGTCCGCCCCACAGGGAACTATGGCTACACCTTC.

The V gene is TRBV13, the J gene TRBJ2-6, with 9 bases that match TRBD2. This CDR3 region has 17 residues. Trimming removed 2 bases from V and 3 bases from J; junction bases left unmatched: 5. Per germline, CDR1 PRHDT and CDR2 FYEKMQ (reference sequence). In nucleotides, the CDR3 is TGTGCCAGCAGCTTAAAAGCGGGGGGCCTTGGGGCCAACGTCCTGACTTTC. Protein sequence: CASSLKAGGLGANVLTF.

CDR3 DNA sequence: TGTGCCACCCACCCTTGGGGGGTACGGCGCACTGAAGCTTTCTTT. Amino acids: CATHPWGVRRTEAFF. The rearrangement uses TRBV11-2 and TRBJ1-1; D is perhaps TRBD1 (5 bases). CDR1 is SGHAT and CDR2 is FQNNGV in the germline V gene. CDR3 length: 15 amino acids. Deletions cut 10 bases from V and 4 bases from J, with 22 bases between. Looking up the rest from reference TRBV11-2 and TRBJ1-1 gives the full variable domain: EAGVAQSPRYKIIEKRQSVAFWCNPISGHATLYWYQQILGQGPKLLIQFQNNGVVDDSQLPKDRFSAERLKGVDSTLKIQPAKLEDSAVYLCATHPWGVRRTEAFFGQGTRLTVV.

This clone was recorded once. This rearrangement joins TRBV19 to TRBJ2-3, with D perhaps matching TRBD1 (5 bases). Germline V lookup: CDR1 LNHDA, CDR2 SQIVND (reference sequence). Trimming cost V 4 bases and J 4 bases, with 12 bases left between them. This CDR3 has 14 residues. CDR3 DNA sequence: TGTGCCAGTAGTACAGGGCTCCCCTCAGATACGCAGTATTTT. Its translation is CASSTGLPSDTQYF.

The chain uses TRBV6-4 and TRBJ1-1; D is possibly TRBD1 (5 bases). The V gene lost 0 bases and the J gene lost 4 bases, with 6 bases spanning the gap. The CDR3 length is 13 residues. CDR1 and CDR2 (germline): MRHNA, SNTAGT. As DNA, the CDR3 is TGTGCCAGCAGTGACTCCCAGGGCACTGAAGCTTTCTTT. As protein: CASSDSQGTEAFF.

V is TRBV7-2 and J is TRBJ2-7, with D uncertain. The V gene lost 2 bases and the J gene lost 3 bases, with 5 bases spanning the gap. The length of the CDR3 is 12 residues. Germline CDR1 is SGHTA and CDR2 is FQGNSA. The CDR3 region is CASSLSGYEQYF. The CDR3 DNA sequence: TGTGCCAGCAGCTTATCAGGCTACGAGCAGTACTTC.

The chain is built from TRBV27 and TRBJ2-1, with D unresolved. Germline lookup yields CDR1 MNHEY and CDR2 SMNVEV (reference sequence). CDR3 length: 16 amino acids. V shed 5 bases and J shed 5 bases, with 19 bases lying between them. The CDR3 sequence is CASSPLDPKGDNEQFF. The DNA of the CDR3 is TGTGCCAGCAGTCCGCTTGATCCAAAAGGAGACAATGAGCAGTTCTTC.

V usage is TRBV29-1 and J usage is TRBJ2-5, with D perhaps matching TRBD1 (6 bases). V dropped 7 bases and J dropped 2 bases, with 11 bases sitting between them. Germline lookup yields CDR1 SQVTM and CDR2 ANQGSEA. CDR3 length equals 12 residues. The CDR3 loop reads CSAQGYQETQYF. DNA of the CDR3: TGCAGCGCGCAGGGGTATCAAGAGACCCAGTACTTC.

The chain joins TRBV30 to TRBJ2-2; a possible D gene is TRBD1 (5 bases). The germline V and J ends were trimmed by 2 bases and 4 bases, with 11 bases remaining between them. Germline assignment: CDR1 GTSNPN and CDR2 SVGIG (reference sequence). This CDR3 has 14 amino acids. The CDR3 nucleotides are TGTGCCTGGAGTCTCCGACAGACCACCGGGGAGCTGTTTTTT. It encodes CAWSLRQTTGELFF.

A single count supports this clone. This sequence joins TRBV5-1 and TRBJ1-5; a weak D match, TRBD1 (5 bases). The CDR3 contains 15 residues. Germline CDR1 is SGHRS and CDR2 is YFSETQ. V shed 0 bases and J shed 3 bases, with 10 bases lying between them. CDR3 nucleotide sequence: TGCGCCAGCAGCTTGGCTGACAGCTACAATCAGCCCCAGCATTTT. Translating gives CASSLADSYNQPQHF. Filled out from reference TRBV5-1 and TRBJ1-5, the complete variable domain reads KAGVTQTPRYLIKTRGQQVTLSCSPISGHRSVSWYQQTPGQGLQFLFEYFSETQRNKGNFPGRFSGRQFSNSRSEMNVSTLELGDSALYLCASSLADSYNQPQHFGDGTRLSIL.

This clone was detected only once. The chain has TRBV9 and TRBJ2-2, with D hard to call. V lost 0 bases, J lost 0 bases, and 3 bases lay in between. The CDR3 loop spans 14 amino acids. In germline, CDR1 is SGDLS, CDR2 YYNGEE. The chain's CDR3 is CASSVATNTGELFF. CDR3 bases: TGTGCCAGCAGCGTAGCTACGAACACCGGGGAGCTGTTTTTT.

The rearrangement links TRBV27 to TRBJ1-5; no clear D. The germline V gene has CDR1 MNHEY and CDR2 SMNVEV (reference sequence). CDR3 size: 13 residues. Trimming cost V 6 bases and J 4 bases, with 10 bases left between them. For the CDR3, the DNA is TGTGCCAGCAGCGGAGTTCCGAATCAGCCCCAGCATTTT. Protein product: CASSGVPNQPQHF.

The CDR3 DNA reads as TGTGCCAGCAGCGTAGGGCAAAACGATCAGCCCCAGCATTTT. Translated: CASSVGQNDQPQHF. The V and J genes are TRBV9 and TRBJ1-5; D not resolved. Deletions cut 0 bases from V and 5 bases from J, with 9 bases between. Germline values: CDR1 SGDLS, CDR2 YYNGEE. The CDR3 totals 14 residues.

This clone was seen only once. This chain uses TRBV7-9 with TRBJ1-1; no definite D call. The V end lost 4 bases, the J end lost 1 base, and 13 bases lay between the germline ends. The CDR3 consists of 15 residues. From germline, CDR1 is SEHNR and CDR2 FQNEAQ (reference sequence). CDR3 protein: CASSSRTAENTEAFF. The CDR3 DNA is TGTGCCAGCAGCTCTAGGACTGCTGAGAACACTGAAGCTTTCTTT.

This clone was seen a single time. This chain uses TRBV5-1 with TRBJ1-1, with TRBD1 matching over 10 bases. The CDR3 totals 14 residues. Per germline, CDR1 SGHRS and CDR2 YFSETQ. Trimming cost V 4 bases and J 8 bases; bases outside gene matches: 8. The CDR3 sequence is CASSPEGTGEEAFF. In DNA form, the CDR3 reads TGCGCCAGCAGCCCCGAGGGGACAGGGGAAGAAGCTTTCTTT.

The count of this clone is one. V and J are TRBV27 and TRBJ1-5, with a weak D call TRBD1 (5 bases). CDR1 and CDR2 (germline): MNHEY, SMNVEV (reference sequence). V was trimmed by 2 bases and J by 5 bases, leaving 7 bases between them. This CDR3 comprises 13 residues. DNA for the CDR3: TGTGCCAGCAGTTTAACCAGGGATCAGCCCCAGCATTTT. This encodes CASSLTRDQPQHF.

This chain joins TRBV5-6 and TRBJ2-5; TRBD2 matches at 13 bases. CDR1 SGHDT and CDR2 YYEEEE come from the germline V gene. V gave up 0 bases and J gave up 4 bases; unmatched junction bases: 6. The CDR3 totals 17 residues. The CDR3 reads CASSLVTSGGAPETQYF. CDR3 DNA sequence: TGTGCCAGCAGCTTGGTTACTAGCGGGGGGGCCCCAGAGACCCAGTACTTC.

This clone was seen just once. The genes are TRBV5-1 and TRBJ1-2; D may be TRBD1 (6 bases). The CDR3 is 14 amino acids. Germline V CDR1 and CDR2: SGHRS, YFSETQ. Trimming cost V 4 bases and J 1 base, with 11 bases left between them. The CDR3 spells CASSPDSNNYGYTF. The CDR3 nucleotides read TGCGCCAGCAGCCCGGACAGTAATAACTATGGCTACACCTTC.

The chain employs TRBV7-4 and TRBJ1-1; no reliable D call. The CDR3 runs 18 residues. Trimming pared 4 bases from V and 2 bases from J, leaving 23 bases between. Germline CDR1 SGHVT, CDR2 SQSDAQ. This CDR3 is CASSSFFAEMRQNTEAFF. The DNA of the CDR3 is TGTGCCAGCAGCTCGTTTTTTGCCGAAATGAGGCAAAACACTGAAGCTTTCTTT.

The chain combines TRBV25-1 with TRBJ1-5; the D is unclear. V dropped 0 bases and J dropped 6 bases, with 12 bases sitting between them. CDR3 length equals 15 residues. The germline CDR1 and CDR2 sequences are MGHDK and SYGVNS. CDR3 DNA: TGTGCCAGCAGTGAATATGGGGAGTTCGGTCAGCCCCAGCATTTT. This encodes CASSEYGEFGQPQHF.

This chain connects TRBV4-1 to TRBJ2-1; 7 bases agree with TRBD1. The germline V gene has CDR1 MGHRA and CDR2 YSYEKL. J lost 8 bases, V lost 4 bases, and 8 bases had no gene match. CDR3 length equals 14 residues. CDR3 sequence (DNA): TGCGCCAGCAGCCCCCGACAGGGTGGGGATGAGCAGTTCTTC. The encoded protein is CASSPRQGGDEQFF.